The clone carrying this T cell receptor beta chain occurred many times. What it binds is unknown. TCRdb reprocessed the 5' RACE reads via MiXCR and lists one record per CDR3 protein. This sample has approximately 75,000 distinct CDR3 sequences, with approximately 4.5% found just once. The data were obtained in a study of early T cells in non-severe SARS-CoV-2 infection. Across the study: Sequenced material consisted of bulk RNA (from unsorted whole blood), and chains were unpaired.

The V and J ends lost 3 bases and 2 bases, in that order; junction bases with no gene match: 5. Germline CDR1 and CDR2: SEHNR and FQNEAQ (reference sequence). The CDR3 length is 15 residues. Study-level findings and limits: Reliance on VDJdb matching favored anti-spike CD8 responses; private and CD4 specificities were missed.

The chain has TRBV7-9 and TRBJ2-3; 7 nucleotides agree with TRBD1. This TCR came from an adult who was a healthcare worker with PCR-confirmed SARS-CoV-2 infection or an uninfected control (not recorded which). The donor label of this sample is uncertain. The input for sequencing was whole blood, taken at baseline. The CDR3 region is CASSLTGSATDTQYF. The DNA for the CDR3 is TGTGCCAGCAGCTTGACAGGGTCGGCCACAGATACGCAGTATTTT. The whole variable domain, filled in from reference TRBV7-9 and TRBJ2-3, reads DTGVSQNPRHKITKRGQNVTFRCDPISEHNRLYWYRQTLGQGPEFLTYFQNEAQLEKSRLLSDRFSAERPKGSFSTLEIQRTEQGDSAMYLCASSLTGSATDTQYFGPGTRLTVL.